This entry describes one T cell receptor beta chain. The antigen remains undetermined. This entry is derived from a study of cytomegalovirus exposure and HLA in healthy donors. Study-wide background: The 110 or so validation repertoires were produced on the same platform as the roughly 690 repertoires of the first cohort. This was reported in a later analysis. Findings and caveats of the study: Cytomegalovirus association was assigned to some 160 TCR beta chains. Confirmation was obtained in vitro that a few CMV-associated chains are specific for CMV antigens. Rarity held for most TCR sequences, but there were some public TCRs that occurred in many donors.

Data came from immunoSEQ multiplex PCR; TCRdb stores just in-frame clones and leaves some out. The sample consists of 150,000 to 180,000 clones, approximately 86% of them appearing once. The TCR originated in a man aged 18 to 30 in good health and CMV-seropositive. The sample comprised PBMCs.

CDR3 residues: CASSLLGPTSTDTQYF. The CDR3 DNA sequence: TGTGCCAGCAGCTTACTGGGGCCGACTAGCACAGATACGCAGTATTTT. The chain is built from TRBV7-9 and TRBJ2-3; D possibly corresponds to TRBD1 (5 bases). The CDR3 totals 16 residues. Trimming stripped 2 bases from V and 0 bases from J, with 12 bases between. Germline lookup yields CDR1 SEHNR and CDR2 FQNEAQ (reference sequence).